The entry below gives a single T cell receptor beta chain sequence along with its context. These data belong to a study of blood T cell repertoires in COVID-19. In the study overall: T cells, B-cell-depleted T cells, or PBMCs supplied cDNA or gDNA.

Patients in Seattle were enrolled during active infection, then followed longitudinally. Repertoires were generated with immunoSEQ multiplex PCR, while TCRdb's copy carries only in-frame clones and drops some. The table records over 100,000 clones, around 89% of them present only once. V lost 5 bases to trimming and J lost 4 bases, with 14 bases between them. This CDR3 is built from 14 residues. The V gene's germline CDR1 is LNHDA and CDR2 SQIVND (reference sequence). The J gene is TRBJ1-2, the V gene TRBV19; no definite D call. The sequenced material came from peripheral blood. The TCR sequence derives from a man in his sixties with COVID-19, enrolled during active disease. As DNA, the CDR3 is TGTGCCAGTAGTGAGGGTTTTCTGGGCTATGGCTACACCTTC. It is translated as CASSEGFLGYGYTF.